The rows below give T cell receptor beta chains drawn from one sample of a study of CD8 T cells in Susac syndrome. One entry per CDR3 protein, called by TCRdb with MiXCR from the immunoSEQ multiplex PCR reads. This sample carries approximately 94,000 distinct CDR3 sequences, nearly 97% of them seen once, and the ten largest clones take 0.25% to 0.35%. Sequencing used CD8+ T cells from PBMCs. These receptors came from a human donor with Susac syndrome. Each CDR3 is given with its conserved first and last residue. D genes are given only for firm matches. For some rows the clone size is stated as once, few or many, or as a class when expanded; others skip it.

TGTGCCAGCTCACCACCGTTCCCGTACCAAGAGACCCAGTACTTC,CASSPPFPYQETQYF,-,TRBV18,-,TRBJ2-5
TGTGCCATCAGTGAGTCGGACGAGCAGTACTTC,CAISESDEQYF,-,TRBV10-3,-,TRBJ2-7
TGCAGCGTCCCAAAACCGACAGGGTTCACCGGGGAGCTGTTTTTT,CSVPKPTGFTGELFF,once,TRBV29-1,TRBD1,TRBJ2-2
TGCAGTGCTGAAACAAGACTAGTTGGTGAGCAGTTCTTC,CSAETRLVGEQFF,-,TRBV20-1,-,TRBJ2-1
TGTGCCAGCAGCAGGTCGCCTGGGGCCAACGTCCTGACTTTC,CASSRSPGANVLTF,-,TRBV5-4,-,TRBJ2-6
TGTGCCAGCAGCTTAGAAGAAGCGGGGACCACAGATACGCAGTATTTT,CASSLEEAGTTDTQYF,-,TRBV7-6,TRBD2,TRBJ2-3
TGTGCCAGCAGTTCGGGACAGCCCTATGGCTACACCTTC,CASSSGQPYGYTF,-,TRBV6-6,TRBD1,TRBJ1-2
TGTGCCAGCAGTTTAGAAGCGGGGGTAGGGGAGCTGTTTTTT,CASSLEAGVGELFF,-,TRBV12-3/TRBV12-4,TRBD2,TRBJ2-2
TGTGCCAGCAGCCAAGATCAAGGGGGAGATCCAACAGATACGCAGTATTTT,CASSQDQGGDPTDTQYF,-,TRBV4-2,-,TRBJ2-3
TGTGCCAGTAGTGCTCAAACCATGGGCTACGAGCAGTACTTC,CASSAQTMGYEQYF,-,TRBV19,-,TRBJ2-7
TGCAGCGCCCAGTCCGGGACAGACAACTATGGCTACACCTTC,CSAQSGTDNYGYTF,-,TRBV29-1,TRBD1,TRBJ1-2
TGCGCCAGCAGCTTGTCCCAGAACTATGGCTACACCTTC,CASSLSQNYGYTF,-,TRBV5-1,-,TRBJ1-2
TGCAGTGCAGAACTAGCGGGAGGTTACAATGAGCAGTTCTTC,CSAELAGGYNEQFF,-,TRBV20-1,TRBD2,TRBJ2-1
TGTGCCAGCAGCCCTAGGTTCTCTGGGGCCAACGTCCTGACTTTC,CASSPRFSGANVLTF,-,TRBV11-2,-,TRBJ2-6
TGTGCCAGCAGTCCTGTGACTAGCGGGAGTGGCGAGCAGTACTTC,CASSPVTSGSGEQYF,-,TRBV27,TRBD2,TRBJ2-7
TGCGCCAGCAGCTTGGAGGGGGGCAATCAGCCCCAGCATTTT,CASSLEGGNQPQHF,few,TRBV5-1,-,TRBJ1-5
TGCAGTGCTATGGCGGGAATCTACGAGCAGTACTTC,CSAMAGIYEQYF,-,TRBV20-1,-,TRBJ2-7
TGCAGTGCTAGGGGCGGACGCACAGATACGCAGTATTTT,CSARGGRTDTQYF,-,TRBV20-1,-,TRBJ2-3
TGCAGTGCGCGACAGGGGTACACTGAAGCTTTCTTT,CSARQGYTEAFF,-,TRBV20-1,TRBD1,TRBJ1-1
TGTGCCAGCAGTGTCGGGACGAGCAAACAATTC,CASSVGTSKQF,-,TRBV12-3/TRBV12-4,-,TRBJ2-7
TGCGCCAGCAGCATCCGTCAGGGACTAGCAGCAGAGACCCAGTACTTC,CASSIRQGLAAETQYF,-,TRBV4-1,TRBD2,TRBJ2-5
TGTGCCAGCAGTGACGAGACTAGCGGTACAGATACGCAGTATTTT,CASSDETSGTDTQYF,-,TRBV6-4,TRBD2,TRBJ2-3
TGTGCCAGCAGCCCTGGACAGGGACGGGCCGGGGAGCTGTTTTTT,CASSPGQGRAGELFF,-,TRBV9,TRBD1,TRBJ2-2
TGTGCCAGCAGCCCTACCGTGCCTCCCGCCTACAATGAGCAGTTCTTC,CASSPTVPPAYNEQFF,-,TRBV7-9,-,TRBJ2-1
TGTGCCAGCAGCTTATCCGGGACATACCAAGAGACCCAGTACTTC,CASSLSGTYQETQYF,few,TRBV11-2,-,TRBJ2-5
TGTGCCATCCCCGGTGCGGGAGGGCCGAGCGGGGAGCTGTTTTTT,CAIPGAGGPSGELFF,-,TRBV7-9,TRBD2,TRBJ2-2
TGCGCCAGCAGCCAAGCCGCCGGGCTAACTAATGAAAAACTGTTTTTT,CASSQAAGLTNEKLFF,once,TRBV4-1,-,TRBJ1-4
TGTGCCAGCAGCGGGGGGAATCGGGGTCAGCCCCAGCATTTT,CASSGGNRGQPQHF,-,TRBV2,-,TRBJ1-5
TGTGCCACCAGCAGGGAGGGAAGAGGCGCCGGGGAGCTGTTTTTT,CATSREGRGAGELFF,-,TRBV15,-,TRBJ2-2
TGTGCCAGCTCACCCAGACTGGGGGAGACCCAGTACTTC,CASSPRLGETQYF,-,TRBV18,-,TRBJ2-5
TGCAGCGTTGAGGGGAGCGGGAGGGAGTTTACCGAGCAGTACTTC,CSVEGSGREFTEQYF,-,TRBV29-1,TRBD2,TRBJ2-7